This T cell receptor beta chain was documented in a study of T cell responses to AZD1222 COVID-19 vaccine. Data came from immunoSEQ multiplex PCR; TCRdb stores just in-frame clones and leaves some out. Of around 180,000 clones in the sample, about 85% were seen once. This CDR3 contains 13 residues. With 3 bases removed from V and 2 bases from J, the gap between germline ends came to 11 bases. The germline gives CDR1 DFQATT, CDR2 SNEGSKA (reference sequence). The source was peripheral blood, collected on day 0 of AZD1222 vaccination. This clonotype was obtained from an adult in good health. This chain uses TRBV20-1 with TRBJ2-7; D remains unclear. The CDR3 region is CSASGSSPYEQYF. CDR3 coding DNA: TGCAGTGCTAGTGGCTCATCCCCCTACGAGCAGTACTTC.